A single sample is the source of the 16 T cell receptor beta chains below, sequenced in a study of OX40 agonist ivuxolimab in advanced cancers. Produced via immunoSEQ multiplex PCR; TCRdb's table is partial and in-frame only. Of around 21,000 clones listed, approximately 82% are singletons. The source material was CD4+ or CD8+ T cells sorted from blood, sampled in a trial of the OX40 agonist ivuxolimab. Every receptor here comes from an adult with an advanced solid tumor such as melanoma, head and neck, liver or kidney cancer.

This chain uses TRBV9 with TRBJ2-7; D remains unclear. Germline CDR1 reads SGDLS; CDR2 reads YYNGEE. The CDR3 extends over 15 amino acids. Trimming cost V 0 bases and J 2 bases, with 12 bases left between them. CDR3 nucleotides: TGTGCCAGCAGCGTAGCTGCAAGCGATGCCTACGAGCAGTACTTC. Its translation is CASSVAASDAYEQYF.

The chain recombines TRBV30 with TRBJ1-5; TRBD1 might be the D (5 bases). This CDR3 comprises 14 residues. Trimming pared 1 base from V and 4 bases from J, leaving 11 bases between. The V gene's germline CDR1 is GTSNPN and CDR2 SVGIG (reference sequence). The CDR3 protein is CAWSEGVGNQPQHF. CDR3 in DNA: TGTGCCTGGAGTGAAGGGGTTGGTAATCAGCCCCAGCATTTT.

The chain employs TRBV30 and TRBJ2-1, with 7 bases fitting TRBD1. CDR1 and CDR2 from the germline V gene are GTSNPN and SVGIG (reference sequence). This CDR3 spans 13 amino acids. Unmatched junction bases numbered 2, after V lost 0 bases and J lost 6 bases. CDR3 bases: TGTGCCTGGAGTGTGGGACAGCTCAATGAGCAGTTCTTC. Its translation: CAWSVGQLNEQFF.

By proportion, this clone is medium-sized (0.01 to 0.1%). The CDR3 reads CASSYGGSEQYF. CDR3 DNA: TGTGCCAGCAGTTACGGGGGGAGCGAGCAGTACTTC. This chain joins TRBV6-5 and TRBJ2-7; a possible D gene is TRBD2 (6 bases). Trimming removed 2 bases at V and 6 bases at J, with 8 bases between. CDR3 length equals 12 residues. CDR1 MNHEY and CDR2 SVGAGI come from the germline V gene.

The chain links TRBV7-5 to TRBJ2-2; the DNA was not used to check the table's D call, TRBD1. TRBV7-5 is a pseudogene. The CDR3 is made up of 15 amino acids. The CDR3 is CARSLWDRDAGELFF. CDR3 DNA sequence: TGTGCCAGAAGCTTGTGGGACAGGGACGCCGGGGAGCTGTTTTTT.

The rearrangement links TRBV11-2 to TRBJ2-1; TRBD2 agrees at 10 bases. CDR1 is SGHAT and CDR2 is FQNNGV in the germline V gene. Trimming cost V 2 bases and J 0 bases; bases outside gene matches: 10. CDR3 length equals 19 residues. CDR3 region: CASSLSYGTSVHSYNEQFF. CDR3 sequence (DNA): TGTGCCAGCAGCTTATCGTACGGGACTAGCGTCCACTCCTACAATGAGCAGTTCTTC.

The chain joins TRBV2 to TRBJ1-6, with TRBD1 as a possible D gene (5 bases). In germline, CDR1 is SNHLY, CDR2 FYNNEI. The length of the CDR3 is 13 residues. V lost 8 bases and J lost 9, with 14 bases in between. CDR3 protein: CASFRGASSPLHF. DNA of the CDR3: TGTGCCAGCTTCAGAGGGGCTAGTTCACCCCTCCACTTT. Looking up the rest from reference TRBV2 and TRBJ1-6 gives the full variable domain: EPEVTQTPSHQVTQMGQEVILRCVPISNHLYFYWYRQILGQKVEFLVSFYNNEISEKSEIFDDQFSVERPDGSNFTLKIRSTKLEDSAMYFCASFRGASSPLHFGNGTRLTVT.

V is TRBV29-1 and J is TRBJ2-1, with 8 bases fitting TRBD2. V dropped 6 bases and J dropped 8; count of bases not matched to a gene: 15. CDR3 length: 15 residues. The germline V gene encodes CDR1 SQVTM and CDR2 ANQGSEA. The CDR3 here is CSVPSGGPSPHEQFF. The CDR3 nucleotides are TGCAGCGTGCCCTCGGGAGGGCCTTCCCCTCATGAGCAGTTCTTC.

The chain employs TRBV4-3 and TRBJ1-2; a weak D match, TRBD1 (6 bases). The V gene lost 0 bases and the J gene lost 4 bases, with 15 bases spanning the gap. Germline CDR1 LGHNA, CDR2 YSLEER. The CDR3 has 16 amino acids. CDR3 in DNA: TGCGCCAGCAGCCAAGAGATCGCGGGGGCTAGCTATGGCTACACCTTC. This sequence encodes CASSQEIAGASYGYTF.

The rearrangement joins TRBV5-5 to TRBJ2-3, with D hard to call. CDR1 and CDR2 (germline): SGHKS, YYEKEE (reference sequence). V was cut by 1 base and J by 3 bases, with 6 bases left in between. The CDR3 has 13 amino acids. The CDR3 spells CASSLRRTDTQYF. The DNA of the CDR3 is TGTGCCAGCAGCTTGCGGAGAACAGATACGCAGTATTTT.

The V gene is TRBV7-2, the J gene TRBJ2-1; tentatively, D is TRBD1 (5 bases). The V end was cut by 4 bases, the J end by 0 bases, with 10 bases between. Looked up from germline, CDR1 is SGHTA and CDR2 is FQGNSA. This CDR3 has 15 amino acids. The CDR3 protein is CASSSMTVSYNEQFF. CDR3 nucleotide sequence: TGTGCCAGCAGCTCTATGACAGTCTCCTACAATGAGCAGTTCTTC.

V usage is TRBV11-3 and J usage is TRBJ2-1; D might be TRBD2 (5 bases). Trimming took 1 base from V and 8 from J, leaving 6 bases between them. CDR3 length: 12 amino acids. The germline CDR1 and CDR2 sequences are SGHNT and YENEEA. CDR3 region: CASSLGGHEQFF. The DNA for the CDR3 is TGTGCCAGCAGCTTAGGAGGGCATGAGCAGTTCTTC.

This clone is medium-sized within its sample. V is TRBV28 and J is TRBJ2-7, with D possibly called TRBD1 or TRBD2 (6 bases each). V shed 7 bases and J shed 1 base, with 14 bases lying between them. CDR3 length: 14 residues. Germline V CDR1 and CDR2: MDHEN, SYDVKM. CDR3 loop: CASKKRGGSYEQYF. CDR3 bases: TGTGCCAGCAAGAAGCGAGGGGGGTCCTACGAGCAGTACTTC. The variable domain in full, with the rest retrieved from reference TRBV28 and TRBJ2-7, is DVKVTQSSRYLVKRTGEKVFLECVQDMDHENMFWYRQDPGLGLRLIYFSYDVKMKEKGDIPEGYSVSREKKERFSLILESASTNQTSMYLCASKKRGGSYEQYFGPGTRLTVT.

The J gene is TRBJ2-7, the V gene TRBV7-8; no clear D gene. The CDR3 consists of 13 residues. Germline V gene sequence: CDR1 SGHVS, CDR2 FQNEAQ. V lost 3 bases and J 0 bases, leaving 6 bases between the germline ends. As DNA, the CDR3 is TGTGCCAGCAGCTTTCCCCGCTCCTACGAGCAGTACTTC. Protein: CASSFPRSYEQYF.

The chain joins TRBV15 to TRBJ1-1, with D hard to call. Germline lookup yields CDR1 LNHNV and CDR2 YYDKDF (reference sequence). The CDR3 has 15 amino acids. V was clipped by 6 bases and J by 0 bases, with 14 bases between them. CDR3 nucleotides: TGTGCCACCAGTTCTTTGCGGATAATGAACACTGAAGCTTTCTTT. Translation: CATSSLRIMNTEAFF.

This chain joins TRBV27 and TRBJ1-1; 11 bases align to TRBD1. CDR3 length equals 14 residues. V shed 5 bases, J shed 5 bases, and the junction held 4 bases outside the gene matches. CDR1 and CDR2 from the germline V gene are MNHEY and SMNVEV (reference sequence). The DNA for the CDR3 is TGTGCCAGCAGTCCGGGACAGGGGGGAACTGAAGCTTTCTTT. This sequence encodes CASSPGQGGTEAFF.